This passage covers 9 T cell receptor beta chains from one sample sequenced in a study of CD8 T cells in ankylosing spondylitis listed by TCRdb under 2017. Library construction relied on 5' RACE. Instrument used: Illumina HiSeq 2500. TCRdb handled the public reads itself, with Q25 trimming in fastp and clone calling in MiXCR, and kept productive beta chains. Rows matching on CDR3 protein sequence are summarized as one entry with the most common DNA and genes. The sample table contains roughly 130,000 distinct CDR3 sequences; only one count was recorded for 12% to 15% of them. The ten largest account for around 3% of the sample. Sequenced: blood, either unsorted or a sorted T cell fraction (not recorded which). These TCRs come from a female donor with ankylosing spondylitis or in good health (not recorded which).

In its sample, this clonotype was seen a few times. The rearrangement links TRBV12-3 or TRBV12-4 to TRBJ2-7; 15 bases agree with TRBD2. Trimming cost V 6 bases and J 7 bases; bases outside gene matches: 7. The CDR3 has 15 residues. CDR3 coding DNA: TGTGCCAGCAGCCAGGGACTAGCGGGAGGAAGTGAGCAGTACTTC. This codes for CASSQGLAGGSEQYF.

The V and J genes are TRBV10-2 and TRBJ2-7, with 7 positions matching TRBD2. The germline gives CDR1 WSHSY, CDR2 SAAADI. The ends lost 5 bases at V and 3 bases at J; junction bases unmatched: 10. The CDR3 is made up of 15 amino acids. In nucleotides, the CDR3 is TGCGCCAGCAGTCTGGGCGCGGGGGTCCTCTACGAGCAGTACTTC. Residues: CASSLGAGVLYEQYF.

This clonotype has at least ten counts. V is TRBV7-9 and J is TRBJ2-1; D is possibly TRBD2 (6 bases). Germline V gene sequence: CDR1 SEHNR, CDR2 FQNEAQ (reference sequence). This CDR3 has 15 residues. V gave up 6 bases and J gave up 0 bases, with 12 bases separating them. CDR3 loop: CASSSPGSSYNEQFF. DNA of the CDR3: TGTGCCAGCAGTTCCCCCGGGAGCTCCTACAATGAGCAGTTCTTC.

This clonotype was seen many times. The chain couples TRBV28 to TRBJ2-5; 9 bases fit TRBD2. The V and J ends lost 6 bases and 4 bases, in that order; junction bases with no gene match: 6. The CDR3 spans 14 residues. Germline-derived CDR1 and CDR2 are MDHEN and SYDVKM. The CDR3 sequence: CASRLAGTGETQYF. DNA of the CDR3: TGTGCCAGCAGGCTAGCGGGGACGGGAGAGACCCAGTACTTC.

The chain uses TRBV5-1 and TRBJ2-5; no firm D call. Germline V gene data show CDR1 as SGHRS and CDR2 as YFSETQ. The ends were cut back, 5 bases at V and 5 bases at J, with 19 bases in the middle. This CDR3 region has 15 residues. The CDR3 loop is CASSSDIPSSETQYF. The CDR3, as DNA: TGCGCCAGCAGTTCTGACATCCCAAGTTCGGAGACCCAGTACTTC.

This clonotype was seen at least ten times. The rearrangement links TRBV29-1 to TRBJ2-5, with D uncertain. The V gene lost 7 bases and the J gene lost 2 bases, with 14 bases spanning the gap. This CDR3 spans 13 amino acids. Germline V gives CDR1 SQVTM, CDR2 ANQGSEA. As DNA, the CDR3 is TGCAGCGCGTCCCGAGGAGTTCAAGAGACCCAGTACTTC. Translated: CSASRGVQETQYF.

This clonotype was detected only a few times. The V gene is TRBV24-1, the J gene TRBJ2-7; D unclear. The germline CDR1 and CDR2 sequences are KGHDR and SFDVKD. The V end lost 7 bases, the J end lost 4 bases, and 7 bases lay between the germline ends. The CDR3 runs to 11 residues. The CDR3 bases are TGTGCCACCAGCCAGACTTACGAGCAGTACTTC. This gives the protein CATSQTYEQYF.

This clonotype was detected ten times or more. This chain links TRBV20-1 with TRBJ2-1, with a tentative D call TRBD2 (5 bases). The germline V gene has CDR1 DFQATT and CDR2 SNEGSKA (reference sequence). This CDR3 region has 14 residues. Trimming pared 3 bases from V and 8 bases from J, leaving 17 bases between. The CDR3 DNA reads TGCAGTGCTAGTGGCCTAGCAAATAACTATGAGCAGTTCTTC. Translating gives CSASGLANNYEQFF.

The rearrangement uses TRBV18 and TRBJ1-5; D is unclear. The germline V gene encodes CDR1 KGHSH and CDR2 LQKENI. The CDR3 has 14 amino acids. Trimming took 2 bases from V and 3 from J, leaving 8 bases between them. The DNA of the CDR3 is TGTGCCAGCTCACCATTCAGGAACAATCAGCCCCAGCATTTT. Translation gives CASSPFRNNQPQHF.